A single TCR beta chain is shown here with its context. Random hexamers served to reverse transcribe roughly 0.45 to 1 ug RNA. TCRdb re-analysed the immunoSEQ multiplex PCR reads in MiXCR, keeping a single row per CDR3 protein. Of some 150,000 distinct CDR3 sequences in the sample, around 95% were seen once. This sample stems from a study of CD8 T cells in Susac syndrome. The sample taken for sequencing was CD4+ T cells from PBMCs. The sequence was obtained from a human donor with Susac syndrome.

In DNA form, the CDR3 reads TGTGCTAGTGGTTTGGTAAAGACTAGCGGGGGGGCCAATGAGCAGTTCTTC. As protein: CASGLVKTSGGANEQFF. V usage is TRBV12-5 and J usage is TRBJ2-1, with 14 nucleotides matching TRBD2. Germline trimming cut 0 bases from V and 6 bases from J; bases unmatched to any gene: 4. The germline V gene has CDR1 LGHNT and CDR2 FRNRAP. The CDR3 has 17 amino acids.